These 7 T cell receptor beta chains were sequenced from one sample in a study of blood T cell repertoires in COVID-19. The protocol was immunoSEQ multiplex PCR, while the TCRdb copy is restricted to in-frame clones and leaves out a portion. This table holds roughly 57,000 clones, around 87% found once. The material sequenced was peripheral blood. The receptors originated from a man in his sixties with active or convalescent COVID-19.

The chain is built from TRBV25-1 and TRBJ2-1; 8 nucleotides line up with TRBD1. Trimming removed 6 bases from V and 0 bases from J; junction bases left unmatched: 13. Germline V gene lookup returns CDR1 MGHDK and CDR2 SYGVNS. CDR3 length: 18 amino acids. CDR3 nucleotides: TGTGCCAGCAGGCCGAACTCGCAGGGGGCCTACTCCTACAATGAGCAGTTCTTC. It encodes CASRPNSQGAYSYNEQFF.

The V gene is TRBV24-1, the J gene TRBJ1-2; 7 nucleotides line up with TRBD1. This CDR3 is built from 16 residues. The germline CDR1 and CDR2 sequences are KGHDR and SFDVKD. The trim removed 4 bases at V and 3 bases at J, leaving 10 bases unmatched. The CDR3 sequence: CATSDAHRGGDYGYTF. DNA for the CDR3: TGTGCCACCAGTGACGCCCACAGGGGCGGAGACTATGGCTACACCTTC.

The chain couples TRBV7-8 to TRBJ1-2; 8 bases match TRBD1. Losses at the gene ends were 2 bases for V and 0 bases for J; bases not matched to a gene: 14. Germline V CDR1 and CDR2: SGHVS, FQNEAQ. This CDR3 has 19 amino acids. CDR3 nucleotide sequence: TGTGCCAGCAGCTTATTTGGCTCGAAGGGGGGACAGGCTAACTATGGCTACACCTTC. Its protein is CASSLFGSKGGQANYGYTF.

This chain links TRBV5-6 with TRBJ1-5, with TRBD1 matching 9 bases. The V segment lost 4 bases and the J segment 2 bases; nucleotides outside the gene matches: 7. The CDR3 contains 16 residues. Germline V gives CDR1 SGHDT, CDR2 YYEEEE. Written as DNA, the CDR3 is TGTGCCAGCAGCCGCCGGGGACAGGGTGGCAATCAGCCCCAGCATTTT. This sequence encodes CASSRRGQGGNQPQHF.

This clone was detected a few times. The rearrangement joins TRBV29-1 to TRBJ1-3; D is ambiguous. The germline gives CDR1 SQVTM, CDR2 ANQGSEA. The CDR3 extends over 14 amino acids. V was clipped by 4 bases and J by 2 bases, with 12 bases between them. Written as DNA, the CDR3 is TGCAGCGTTGCACACACCAAACCTGGAAACACCATATATTTT. It yields the protein CSVAHTKPGNTIYF.

This chain uses TRBV18 with TRBJ1-3, with TRBD1 as a possible D gene (6 bases). This CDR3 is built from 14 residues. V gave up 3 bases and J gave up 4 bases, with 10 bases separating them. The germline CDR1 and CDR2 sequences are KGHSH and LQKENI. The CDR3 spells CASSPAGAGNTIYF. The CDR3 bases are TGTGCCAGCTCACCCGCAGGGGCAGGAAACACCATATATTTT.

The chain joins TRBV5-8 to TRBJ1-5; D unclear. The CDR3 spans 19 residues. V lost 4 bases and J lost 5, with 28 bases in between. Germline loops: CDR1 SGHTS, CDR2 YDEGEE. The DNA of the CDR3 is TGTGCCAGCAGCCGCCTAGGGCGATCGGCAGGCCGGGAAGATCAGCCCCAGCATTTT. It is translated as CASSRLGRSAGREDQPQHF.